Listed below are T cell receptor beta chains from one sample, sequenced in a study of blood T cell repertoires in COVID-19. Clones were read by immunoSEQ multiplex PCR, and TCRdb kept only the in-frame ones, dropping some. The sample holds approximately 160,000 clones; approximately 73% are singletons and the top ten take 3% to 4.5%. Material: peripheral blood. Receptors were obtained from a woman of 80 years or more with acute or convalescent COVID-19. Each CDR3 is given with its conserved first and last residue. A D gene is named only where the DNA matches it firmly. Size is stated for part of the rows, as once, few or many counts, or as a class when the clone is expanded.

cdr3_length | d_call | clone_size | j_call | v_call | cdr3_aa | cdr3_nt
16 | TRBD2 | - | TRBJ2-1 | TRBV7-2 | CASSLRAGAGGNEQFF | TGTGCCAGCAGCTTACGAGCGGGTGCGGGGGGCAATGAGCAGTTCTTC
13 | - | few | TRBJ2-3 | TRBV24-1 | CATSEPTGYTQYF | TGTGCCACCAGTGAGCCTACAGGGTACACGCAGTATTTT
14 | TRBD1 | - | TRBJ1-5 | TRBV9 | CASVRDRLNQPQHF | TGTGCCAGCGTTAGGGACAGGTTAAATCAGCCCCAGCATTTT
14 | - | - | TRBJ1-3 | TRBV3-1/TRBV3-2 | CASSQSVSGNTIYF | TGTGCCAGCAGCCAATCCGTCTCTGGAAACACCATATATTTT
17 | - | - | TRBJ1-5 | TRBV27 | CASSFRRTEGSNQPQHF | TGTGCCAGCAGTTTCCGCCGGACGGAGGGTAGCAATCAGCCCCAGCATTTT
15 | - | few | TRBJ1-6 | TRBV6-5 | CASSYGRDYNSPLHF | TGTGCCAGCAGTTACGGTCGGGACTATAATTCACCCCTCCACTTT
16 | TRBD2 | once | TRBJ2-5 | TRBV7-6 | CASSVGLAGGQETQYF | TGTGCCAGCAGCGTTGGGCTAGCGGGGGGGCAAGAGACCCAGTACTTC
16 | - | - | TRBJ1-2 | TRBV7-2 | CASSLGWGEANYGYAF | TGTGCCAGCAGCTTAGGATGGGGGGAAGCTAACTATGGCTACGCCTTC
16 | TRBD2 | - | TRBJ2-5 | TRBV19 | CASSIVTSGGGETQYF | TGTGCCAGTAGTATCGTTACTAGCGGGGGAGGCGAGACCCAGTACTTC
16 | TRBD2 | - | TRBJ2-1 | TRBV7-8 | CASSLERSGGYNEQFF | TGTGCCAGCAGCTTAGAACGGAGCGGGGGTTACAATGAGCAGTTCTTC
11 | - | - | TRBJ2-1 | TRBV6-6 | CASTQMDEQFF | TGTGCCAGCACCCAGATGGATGAGCAGTTCTTC
15 | TRBD2 | - | TRBJ2-5 | TRBV7-9 | CASGGRGGLQETQYF | TGTGCCAGCGGTGGGCGCGGGGGGTTGCAAGAGACCCAGTACTTC
13 | - | - | TRBJ2-2 | TRBV24-1 | CATSDPVSGELFF | TGTGCCACCAGTGACCCGGTCTCCGGGGAGCTGTTTTTT
11 | TRBD2 | - | TRBJ2-1 | TRBV3-1/TRBV3-2 | CASTLADEQFF | TGTGCCAGCACACTAGCGGATGAGCAGTTCTTC
13 | - | - | TRBJ1-3 | TRBV19 | CASRTAARNTIYF | TGTGCCAGTCGGACAGCGGCGCGAAACACCATATATTTT
12 | - | - | TRBJ1-1 | TRBV7-8 | CASSLDSTEAFF | TGTGCCAGCAGCCTCGACAGCACTGAAGCTTTCTTT
14 | TRBD2 | - | TRBJ2-7 | TRBV2 | CASRAGLAGALGYF | TGTGCCAGCAGAGCGGGACTAGCGGGGGCCCTGGGGTACTTC
16 | - | - | TRBJ2-7 | TRBV9 | CASSVAPGGGAYEQYF | TGTGCCAGCAGCGTAGCCCCCGGTGGCGGGGCCTACGAGCAGTACTTC
14 | - | - | TRBJ1-4 | TRBV11-1 | CASSFMQGQEKLFF | TGTGCCAGCAGCTTTATGCAGGGTCAGGAAAAACTGTTTTTT
15 | - | - | TRBJ1-1 | TRBV19 | CASSLAGGTNTEAFF | TGTGCCAGTAGTCTCGCGGGGGGGACGAACACTGAAGCTTTCTTT
15 | TRBD2 | - | TRBJ2-7 | TRBV5-5 | CASSPRGGGEYEQYF | TGTGCCAGCAGCCCTCGGGGTGGGGGGGAGTACGAGCAGTACTTC
16 | - | - | TRBJ2-3 | TRBV7-3 | CASSFRIGGAGDTQYF | TGTGCCAGCAGCTTTAGGATAGGGGGAGCCGGCGATACGCAGTATTTT
15 | - | - | TRBJ2-7 | TRBV2 | CASNPKTGLAYEQYF | TGTGCCAGCAACCCTAAGACAGGCCTGGCCTACGAGCAGTACTTC
13 | TRBD1 | - | TRBJ1-3 | TRBV19 | CASNDRVGNTIYF | TGTGCCAGTAACGACAGGGTTGGAAACACCATATATTTT
16 | - | - | TRBJ2-7 | TRBV5-1 | CASSSPPGVHSYEQYF | TGCGCCAGCAGCTCCCCGCCGGGAGTTCATTCCTACGAGCAGTACTTC
15 | TRBD1 | - | TRBJ1-4 | TRBV7-9 | CASSPGQGSNEKLFF | TGTGCCAGCAGCCCGGGACAGGGCTCTAATGAAAAACTGTTTTTT
12 | - | once | TRBJ1-6 | TRBV6-2/TRBV6-3 | CASSYENSPLHF | TGTGCCAGCAGTTACGAGAATTCACCCCTCCACTTT
15 | TRBD1 | - | TRBJ2-1 | TRBV7-9 | CASSLGQGYYNEQFF | TGTGCCAGCAGCTTAGGACAGGGCTATTACAATGAGCAGTTCTTC